This entry lists 9 T cell receptor beta chains sequenced from one sample in a study of control samples from healthy donors and cancer patients. The method was immunoSEQ multiplex PCR; TCRdb's version includes in-frame clones alone and lacks a portion of them. The sample includes approximately 110,000 clones, about 89% of them seen just once. Sequencing used blood. These receptors were taken from a woman between 45 and 60 years old in good health.

V gene TRBV6-6 combines with J gene TRBJ1-2, with TRBD1 identical over 8 bases. CDR3 length equals 15 residues. The trim removed 0 bases at V and 4 bases at J, leaving 4 bases unmatched. The germline V gene encodes CDR1 MNHNY and CDR2 SVGAGI (reference sequence). CDR3 coding DNA: TGTGCCAGCAGTTACTCGACCGGACAGGGCTATGGCTACACCTTC. It specifies CASSYSTGQGYGYTF.

The chain combines TRBV12-3 or TRBV12-4 with TRBJ2-7; 7 nucleotides line up with TRBD1. Germline trimming cut 5 bases from V and 2 bases from J; bases unmatched to any gene: 3. The CDR3 is made up of 13 amino acids. CDR3 bases: TGTGCCAGCAGTCCGGGGACAGCCTACGAGCAGTACTTC. It yields the protein CASSPGTAYEQYF.

J is TRBJ1-5 and V is TRBV23-1; the match to TRBD1 covers 9 bases. TRBV23-1 is labeled an ORF, and its function is uncertain. With 0 bases clipped from V and 0 bases from J, the junction kept 3 bases outside the gene matches. The CDR3 has 17 residues. For the CDR3, the DNA is TGCGCCAGCAGTCAATCGAAGGGACAGGGTAGCAATCAGCCCCAGCATTTT. It is translated as CASSQSKGQGSNQPQHF.

This clone was counted a single time. The chain couples TRBV6-5 to TRBJ1-1; 10 bases are a match to TRBD1. The V and J ends lost 2 bases and 3 bases, in that order; junction bases with no gene match: 6. CDR1 is MNHEY and CDR2 is SVGAGI in the germline V gene. This CDR3 has 16 amino acids. In DNA form, the CDR3 reads TGTGCCAGCAGTTACAGGGGACAGGGGAGGCACACTGAAGCTTTCTTT. Its translation: CASSYRGQGRHTEAFF.

This clone was counted only a few times. The chain uses TRBV19 and TRBJ1-1; the D is unclear. The CDR3 is made up of 13 amino acids. Trimming removed 7 bases at V and 0 bases at J, with 9 bases between. Germline V gives CDR1 LNHDA, CDR2 SQIVND (reference sequence). CDR3 DNA: TGTGCCAGTACCGGATTTATGAACACTGAAGCTTTCTTT. It translates to CASTGFMNTEAFF. The variable domain in full, with the rest retrieved from reference TRBV19 and TRBJ1-1, is DGGITQSPKYLFRKEGQNVTLSCEQNLNHDAMYWYRQDPGQGLRLIYYSQIVNDFQKGDIAEGYSVSREKKESFPLTVTSAQKNPTAFYLCASTGFMNTEAFFGQGTRLTVV.

This chain uses TRBV15 with TRBJ2-2; 7 bases align to TRBD2. V lost 3 bases and J lost 16; bases outside the gene matches: 23. This CDR3 has 17 residues. CDR1 LNHNV and CDR2 YYDKDF come from the germline V gene (reference sequence). This chain's CDR3 is CATSSAMYSGTVTRRFF. The CDR3 region has the DNA TGTGCCACCAGCAGCGCTATGTACAGCGGGACGGTTACCCGCAGGTTTTTT.

J is TRBJ2-5 and V is TRBV3-1 (or the pseudogene TRBV3-2); TRBD2 agrees at 12 bases. The V and J ends lost 2 bases and 3 bases, in that order; junction bases with no gene match: 1. Germline CDR1 LGHDT, CDR2 YNNKEL (reference sequence). CDR3 length: 15 residues. The CDR3 loop reads CASSQRTSGKETQYF. The CDR3 DNA is TGTGCCAGCAGCCAACGGACTAGCGGGAAAGAGACCCAGTACTTC.

J is TRBJ2-3 and V is TRBV7-3, with a weak D call TRBD2 (5 bases). The CDR3 runs to 17 residues. Germline V CDR1 and CDR2: SGHTA, FQGTGA. V was clipped by 6 bases and J by 3 bases, with 22 bases between them. Written as DNA, the CDR3 is TGTGCCAGCAGTCAACTTAAAACGGGGATAAAAACAGATACGCAGTATTTT. It specifies CASSQLKTGIKTDTQYF.

The J gene is TRBJ1-2, the V gene TRBV11-2; TRBD1 might be the D (5 bases). V was clipped by 6 bases and J by 2 bases, with 19 bases between them. The germline V gene encodes CDR1 SGHAT and CDR2 FQNNGV. The CDR3 length is 16 residues. The CDR3 DNA follows: TGTGCCAGCAGGGGCCCGGGGAGGGGACCCAACTATGGCTACACCTTC. Translation: CASRGPGRGPNYGYTF.